A selection of T cell receptor beta chains follows, all from one sample in a study of response to subunit inactivated influenza vaccine. Using its own MiXCR run on the RT-PCR reads, TCRdb lists one record per CDR3 protein. The sample has hundreds of thousands of distinct CDR3 sequences, about 14% seen once. The sample consisted of PBMCs from blood, taken around two weeks before vaccination. The receptors shown here come from a middle-aged man who received an inactivated influenza vaccine. Both conserved end residues are part of each CDR3. Fields, in order: J gene, V gene, D gene, CDR3 protein. The D gene is left open where the match is weak.

TRBJ2-2 TRBV11-2 - CASRVGATNTGELFF
TRBJ2-5 TRBV11-2 - CASSPQGYETQYF
TRBJ2-3 TRBV20-1 - CSAREKSTDTQYF
TRBJ2-1 TRBV6-2/TRBV6-3 - CASRAQLIPLNYNEQFF
TRBJ1-3 TRBV29-1 TRBD1 CSVKGQEGNTIYF
TRBJ2-1 TRBV4-2 TRBD2 CASSQALAGVEDEQFF
TRBJ2-7 TRBV7-9 - CASSLVGTGNEQYF
TRBJ2-1 TRBV4-2 - CASSPRAGSNEQFF
TRBJ2-3 TRBV9 TRBD2 CASSVGAPSGRLDTQYF
TRBJ1-2 TRBV4-3 TRBD1 CASSQQDRGGGYTF
TRBJ2-6 TRBV11-2 - CASSAEGLYRGLGPGANVLTF
TRBJ2-7 TRBV2 TRBD2 CASSEGLAGGDEQYF
TRBJ2-1 TRBV6-2/TRBV6-3 - CASSDFRGGALNEQFF
TRBJ2-7 TRBV7-2 TRBD1 CASSDRVTYEQYF
TRBJ2-7 TRBV2 - CASNAQGLLFYEQYF
TRBJ2-3 TRBV20-1 - CSARKWGTDTQYF
TRBJ2-5 TRBV5-4 - CASSLDLEETQYF
TRBJ2-2 TRBV6-5 TRBD2 CASSYFTSGGAAGELFF
TRBJ2-3 TRBV4-3 TRBD2 CASSPIAGTQYF
TRBJ2-5 TRBV12-3/TRBV12-4 - CASSFYGTQETQYF
TRBJ2-7 TRBV9 TRBD1 CASSEHPGTGIDEQYF
TRBJ2-3 TRBV2 - CASSEVSGGDTQYF
TRBJ1-3 TRBV20-1 - CSARAGPGNTIYF
TRBJ1-1 TRBV20-1 - CSTTRGRNTEAFF
TRBJ2-1 TRBV20-1 TRBD2 CSARPLTSGSFNEQFF
TRBJ2-3 TRBV20-1 - CSAPPWKTNTQYF
TRBJ2-1 TRBV11-2 - CASSWSRGTLVDNEQFF
TRBJ1-1 TRBV7-2 TRBD1 CASSPPRQGRTEAFF
TRBJ2-1 TRBV7-3 TRBD2 CASSLTTSGGNEQFF
TRBJ2-1 TRBV20-1 - CSAGTSYNEQFF
TRBJ2-3 TRBV7-2 TRBD2 CASSALIAGGPTDTQYF
TRBJ2-7 TRBV6-5 TRBD2 CASSSSGRGSYEQYF
TRBJ2-5 TRBV7-9 TRBD2 CASSPRGGGIQETQYF
TRBJ2-7 TRBV15 - CATSRDRDTTYEQYF
TRBJ2-3 TRBV27 TRBD2 CASSLSTSGGPTDTQYF
TRBJ2-7 TRBV7-2 - CASTRGPAFEQYF
TRBJ2-1 TRBV5-6 TRBD1 CASSLAGGTGGNEQFF
TRBJ2-7 TRBV28 - CASSPGSPRWQYF
TRBJ1-2 TRBV20-1 - CSAGPGRGGYTF
TRBJ2-1 TRBV7-3 TRBD2 CASSLIAGWPYNEQFF
TRBJ2-7 TRBV18 - CASSPRTAEQYF
TRBJ2-3 TRBV28 TRBD2 CASSLERLAGVADTQYF
TRBJ2-1 TRBV27 - CASSPRRGYNEQFF
TRBJ1-2 TRBV28 - CASKLTQTYGYTF
TRBJ1-1 TRBV6-2/TRBV6-3 - CASSPHPQGLNTEAFF
TRBJ1-5 TRBV7-8 TRBD1 CASSTKPGQGLNQPQHF
TRBJ2-2 TRBV20-1 TRBD1 CSARDMRQGNTGELFF
TRBJ2-3 TRBV7-3 TRBD2 CASSIGTSGGTDTQYF
TRBJ2-5 TRBV6-2/TRBV6-3 TRBD2 CASSSGTSGSWQTQYF
TRBJ2-3 TRBV29-1 - CSAPVRADTQYF
TRBJ1-2 TRBV12-3/TRBV12-4 - CASSFRGQGGGYTF
TRBJ2-1 TRBV29-1 - CSVETGAFLAHNEQFF
TRBJ2-5 TRBV6-5 TRBD1 CASSYQGRGQETQYF
TRBJ2-5 TRBV12-3/TRBV12-4 - CASSPSTEETQYF
TRBJ2-5 TRBV7-2 - CASSLQVGGETQYF
TRBJ2-7 TRBV4-2 - CASSQENDSSEQYF
TRBJ1-5 TRBV15 - CATSRAGANQPQHF
TRBJ1-4 TRBV20-1 TRBD1 CSPGTGEKLFF
TRBJ2-7 TRBV5-1 - CASSFGVDSYEQYF